This is a list of T cell receptor beta chains from one sample in a study of T cells in localized non-small cell lung cancer. Libraries were prepared by immunoSEQ multiplex PCR; TCRdb keeps only in-frame clonotypes and omits some of them. The profile covers some 78,000 clones, with approximately 84% appearing a single time and 2.5% to 3% taken by the ten largest. Sequencing was performed on peripheral blood, taken before any cancer treatment. Every receptor here comes from a man between 40 and 69 years old with stage I lung adenocarcinoma. The CDR3 runs from the conserved cysteine through the conserved F or W. The order of the fields is clone size, V gene, D gene, J gene, CDR3 protein, CDR3 DNA. D genes are given only for firm matches. Some rows mark clone size as missing; the rest say once, few, many or name a class of expanded clone.

>-|TRBV30|-|TRBJ2-7
CAFGQTTEQYF
TGTGCCTTCGGACAGACTACCGAGCAGTACTTC
>-|TRBV6-6|-|TRBJ2-3
CASSYSGLSTDTQYF
TGTGCCAGCAGTTATTCGGGTTTAAGCACAGATACGCAGTATTTT
>few|TRBV7-2|-|TRBJ2-5
CATLPAGQETQYF
TGTGCCACCCTCCCGGCCGGACAAGAGACCCAGTACTTC
>-|TRBV5-6|-|TRBJ1-6
CASSFYNYNSPLHF
TGTGCCAGCAGCTTCTATAACTATAATTCACCCCTCCACTTT
>-|TRBV7-9|TRBD2|TRBJ2-2
CASRETSGGAPGELFF
TGTGCCAGCAGGGAAACTAGCGGGGGGGCCCCCGGGGAGCTGTTTTTT
>-|TRBV2|-|TRBJ1-6
CASSESRALHF
TGTGCCAGCAGTGAGAGTCGAGCCCTCCACTTT
>-|TRBV5-1|TRBD1|TRBJ2-7
CASSLGLGQGGEQYF
TGCGCCAGCAGCTTGGGCCTTGGACAGGGGGGCGAGCAGTACTTC
>-|TRBV19|-|TRBJ1-6
CASSLTGSGNSPLHF
TGTGCCAGTAGCCTCACGGGAAGCGGGAATTCACCCCTCCACTTT
>-|TRBV7-9|-|TRBJ2-1
CASSLDINEQFF
TGTGCCAGCAGCTTAGACATTAATGAGCAGTTCTTC
>-|TRBV6-1|-|TRBJ1-1
CASRMLDRRAEAFF
TGTGCCAGCAGAATGTTAGATCGGAGGGCTGAAGCTTTCTTT
>-|TRBV18|-|TRBJ2-5
CASSPIEGQETQYF
TGTGCCAGCTCACCAATTGAGGGCCAAGAGACCCAGTACTTC
>-|TRBV18|-|TRBJ2-1
CASSLGRPARFF
TGTGCCAGCTCACTGGGCCGACCGGCCCGGTTCTTC
>-|TRBV5-1|-|TRBJ1-1
CASSRLINTEAFF
TGCGCCAGCAGCCGTCTTATAAACACTGAAGCTTTCTTT
>once|TRBV5-8|-|TRBJ1-1
CASSLGGNWDTEAFF
TGTGCCAGCAGCTTAGGCGGGAACTGGGACACTGAAGCTTTCTTT
>once|TRBV5-1|TRBD2|TRBJ2-3
CATRDREADTQYF
TGCGCCACTCGGGATCGGGAGGCAGATACGCAGTATTTT
>-|TRBV18|-|TRBJ1-1
CASSPLVNTEAFF
TGTGCCAGCTCACCACTGGTGAACACTGAAGCTTTCTTT
>-|TRBV5-5|TRBD1|TRBJ1-5
CASKADRGFNQPQHF
TGTGCCAGCAAAGCCGACAGGGGATTCAATCAGCCCCAGCATTTT
>-|TRBV7-9|-|TRBJ2-5
CASSPKTGTQQETQYF
TGTGCCAGCAGCCCGAAGACAGGGACTCAACAAGAGACCCAGTACTTC
>-|TRBV4-1|TRBD2|TRBJ2-1
CASSQDPPSGGYNEQFF
TGCGCCAGCAGCCAAGATCCCCCCAGCGGGGGTTACAATGAGCAGTTCTTC
>-|TRBV5-4|TRBD2|TRBJ2-5
CASSDAALAARETQYF
TGTGCCAGCAGCGACGCGGCCCTAGCGGCCCGGGAGACCCAGTACTTC
>-|TRBV28|-|TRBJ2-7
CASSSGEGYEQYF
TGTGCCAGCAGTTCAGGAGAGGGGTACGAGCAGTACTTC
>-|TRBV5-1|-|TRBJ1-1
CASSLESVNTEAFF
TGCGCCAGCAGCTTGGAGTCGGTGAACACTGAAGCTTTCTTT
>-|TRBV27|TRBD1|TRBJ1-4
CASSLSIPGQGSEKLFF
TGTGCCAGCAGTTTATCTATCCCGGGACAGGGGAGTGAAAAACTGTTTTTT
>-|TRBV27|TRBD2|TRBJ2-1
CASSPKGGRAIDEQFF
TGTGCCAGCAGTCCTAAGGGCGGGAGGGCCATCGATGAGCAGTTCTTC
>-|TRBV7-6|-|TRBJ1-2
CASSLAGRGFDYGYTF
TGTGCCAGCAGCTTAGCGGGCAGGGGATTTGACTATGGCTACACCTTC
>-|TRBV4-3|-|TRBJ2-2
CASSQVTGELFF
TGCGCCAGCAGCCAAGTAACCGGGGAGCTGTTTTTT
>-|TRBV7-2|TRBD2|TRBJ2-1
CASSLAAGGAVGGKQFF
TGTGCCAGCAGCTTAGCGGCCGGGGGGGCAGTTGGAGGGAAGCAGTTCTTC
>-|TRBV27|TRBD2|TRBJ2-7
CASRGSGREQYF
TGTGCCAGCAGGGGTAGCGGGCGCGAGCAGTACTTC
>once|TRBV7-9|TRBD1|TRBJ1-1
CASSSTGGEAFF
TGTGCCAGCAGCTCGACAGGGGGAGAAGCTTTCTTT
>once|TRBV29-1|-|TRBJ2-3
CSVDRRQGTDTQYF
TGCAGCGTTGATCGACGACAGGGCACAGATACGCAGTATTTT
>once|TRBV5-1|-|TRBJ2-7
CASSFGAGNYEQYF
TGCGCCAGCAGCTTTGGCGCGGGAAACTACGAGCAGTACTTC
>once|TRBV29-1|-|TRBJ1-2
CSARRGENYGYTF
TGCAGCGCTAGGCGGGGGGAAAACTATGGCTACACCTTC
>-|TRBV29-1|-|TRBJ2-1
CSVEDGLADSYNEQFF
TGCAGCGTTGAAGATGGTTTAGCGGACTCCTACAATGAGCAGTTCTTC